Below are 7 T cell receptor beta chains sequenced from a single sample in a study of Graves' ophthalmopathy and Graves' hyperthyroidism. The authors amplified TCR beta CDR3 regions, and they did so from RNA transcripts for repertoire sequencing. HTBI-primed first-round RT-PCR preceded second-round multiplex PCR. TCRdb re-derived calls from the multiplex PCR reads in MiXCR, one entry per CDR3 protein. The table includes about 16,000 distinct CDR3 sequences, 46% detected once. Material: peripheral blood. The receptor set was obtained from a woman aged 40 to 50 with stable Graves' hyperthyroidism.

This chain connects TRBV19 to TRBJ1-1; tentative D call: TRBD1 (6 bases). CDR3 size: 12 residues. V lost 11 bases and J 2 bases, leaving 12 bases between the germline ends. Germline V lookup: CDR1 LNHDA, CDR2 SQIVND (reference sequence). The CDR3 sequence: CASRQDNTEAFF. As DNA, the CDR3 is TGTGCCTCACGACAGGATAACACTGAAGCTTTCTTT.

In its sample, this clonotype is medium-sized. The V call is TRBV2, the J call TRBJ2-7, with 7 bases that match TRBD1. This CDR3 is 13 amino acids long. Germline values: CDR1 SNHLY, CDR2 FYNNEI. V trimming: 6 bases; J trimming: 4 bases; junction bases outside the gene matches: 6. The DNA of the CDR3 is TGTGCCAGCAGCCCGGACAGGCTTTACGAGCAGTACTTC. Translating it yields CASSPDRLYEQYF.

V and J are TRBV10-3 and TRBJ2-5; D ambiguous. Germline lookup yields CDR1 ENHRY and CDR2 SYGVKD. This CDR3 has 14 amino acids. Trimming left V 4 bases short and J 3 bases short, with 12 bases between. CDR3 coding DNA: TGTGCCATCAGTGTTGGAGTGGGTGAAGAGACCCAGTACTTC. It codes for CAISVGVGEETQYF.

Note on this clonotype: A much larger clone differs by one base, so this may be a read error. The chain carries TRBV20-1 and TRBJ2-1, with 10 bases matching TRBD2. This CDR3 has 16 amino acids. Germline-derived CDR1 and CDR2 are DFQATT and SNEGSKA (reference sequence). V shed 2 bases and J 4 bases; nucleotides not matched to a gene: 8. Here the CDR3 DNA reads TGCAGTGCTAGACATGGGAGCGGGAGGGATTACAATGAGCAGTTCTTC. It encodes CSARHGSGRDYNEQFF.

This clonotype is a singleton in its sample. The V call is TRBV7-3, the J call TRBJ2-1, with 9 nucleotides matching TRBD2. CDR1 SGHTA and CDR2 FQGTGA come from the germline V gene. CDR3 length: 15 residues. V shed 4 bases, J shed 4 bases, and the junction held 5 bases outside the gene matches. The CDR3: CASSSTSGPYNEQFF. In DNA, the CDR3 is TGTGCCAGCAGCTCTACTAGCGGGCCGTACAATGAGCAGTTCTTC.

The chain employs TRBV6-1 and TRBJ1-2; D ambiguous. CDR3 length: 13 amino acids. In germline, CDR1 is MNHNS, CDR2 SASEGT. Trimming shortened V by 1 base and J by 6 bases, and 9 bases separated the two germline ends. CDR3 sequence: CASSEGTGDGYTF. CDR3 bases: TGTGCCAGCAGTGAAGGGACGGGAGATGGCTACACCTTC.

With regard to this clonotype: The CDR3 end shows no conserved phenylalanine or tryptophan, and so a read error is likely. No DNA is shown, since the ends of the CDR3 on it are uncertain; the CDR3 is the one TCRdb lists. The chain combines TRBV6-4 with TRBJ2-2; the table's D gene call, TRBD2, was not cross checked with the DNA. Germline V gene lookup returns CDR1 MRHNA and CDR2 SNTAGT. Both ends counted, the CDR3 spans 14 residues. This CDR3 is CASKAGNEHRGAVV.